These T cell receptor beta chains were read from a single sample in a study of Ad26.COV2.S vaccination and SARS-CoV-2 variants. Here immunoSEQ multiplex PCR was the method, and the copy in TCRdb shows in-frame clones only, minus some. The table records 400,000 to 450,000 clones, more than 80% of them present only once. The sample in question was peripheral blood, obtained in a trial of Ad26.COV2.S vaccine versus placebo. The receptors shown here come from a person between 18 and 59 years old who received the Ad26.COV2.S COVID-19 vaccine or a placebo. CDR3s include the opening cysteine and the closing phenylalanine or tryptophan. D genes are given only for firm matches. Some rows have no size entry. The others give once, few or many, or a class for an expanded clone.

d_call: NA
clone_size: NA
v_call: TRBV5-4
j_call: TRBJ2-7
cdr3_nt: TGTGCCAGCAGCTTGGAGACAGGAGCCTACGAGCAGTACTTC
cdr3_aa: CASSLETGAYEQYF

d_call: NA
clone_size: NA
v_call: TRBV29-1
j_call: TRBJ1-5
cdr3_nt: TGCAGCGCTCGACTCCGGCCCGTGGCCGGGGCGAGAGATAGCAATCAGCCCCAGCATTTT
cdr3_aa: CSARLRPVAGARDSNQPQHF

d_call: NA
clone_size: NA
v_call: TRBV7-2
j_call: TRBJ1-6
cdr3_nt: TGTGCCAGCAGCTTAGGGGTTGGGTCGTTGGGTCAGGGTGGATCACCCCTCCACTTT
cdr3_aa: CASSLGVGSLGQGGSPLHF

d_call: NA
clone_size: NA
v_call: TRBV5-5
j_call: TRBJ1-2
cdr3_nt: TGTGCCAGCAGCCTTACAGGGATGGGAAACTATGGCTACACCTTC
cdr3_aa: CASSLTGMGNYGYTF

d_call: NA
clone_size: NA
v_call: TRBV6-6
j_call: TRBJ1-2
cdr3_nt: TGTGCCAGCACTTTAAGACAGCCGACTTCTAACTATGGCTACACCTTC
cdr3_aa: CASTLRQPTSNYGYTF

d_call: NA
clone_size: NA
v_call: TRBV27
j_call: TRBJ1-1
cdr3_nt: TGTGCCAGCAGTTTATCTTTGGCAGGGAACACTGAAGCTTTCTTT
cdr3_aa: CASSLSLAGNTEAFF

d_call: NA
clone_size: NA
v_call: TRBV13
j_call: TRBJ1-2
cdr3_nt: TGTGCCAGCAGCTCCACAGGCTATGGCTACACCTTC
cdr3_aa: CASSSTGYGYTF

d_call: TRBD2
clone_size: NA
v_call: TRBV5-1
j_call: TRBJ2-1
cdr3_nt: TGCGCCAGCAGCTCCTTGACTAGCGGGAGGGCCGGCTCGGTGGTCAATGAGCAGTTCTTC
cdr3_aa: CASSSLTSGRAGSVVNEQFF

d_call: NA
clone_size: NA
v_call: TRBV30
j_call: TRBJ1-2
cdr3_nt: TGTGCCTGGAGTGTAAACGGGGTTTCCGGCTACACCTTC
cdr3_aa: CAWSVNGVSGYTF

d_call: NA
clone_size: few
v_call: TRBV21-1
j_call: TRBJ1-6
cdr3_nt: TGTGCCAGCAGCATGGACAATAATTCACCCCTCCACTTT
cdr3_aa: CASSMDNNSPLHF

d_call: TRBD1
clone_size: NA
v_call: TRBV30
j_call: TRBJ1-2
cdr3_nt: TGTGCCTGGAAGTGGACAGGGGTGGAGTCTGGCTACACCTTC
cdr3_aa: CAWKWTGVESGYTF

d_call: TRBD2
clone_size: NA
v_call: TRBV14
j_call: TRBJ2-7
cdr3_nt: TGTGCCAGCAGCCTTAGCGGGCCCTACGAGCAGTACTTC
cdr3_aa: CASSLSGPYEQYF

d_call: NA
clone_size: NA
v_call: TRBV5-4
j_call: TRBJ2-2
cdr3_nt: TGTGCCAGCAGCTTCAGTATCAGGGCCGCTAAAAACGGGGAGCTGTTTTTT
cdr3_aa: CASSFSIRAAKNGELFF

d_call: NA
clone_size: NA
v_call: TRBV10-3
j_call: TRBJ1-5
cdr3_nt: TGTGCCATCAGTGAAAGGGGTCCTAGCAATCAGCCCCAGCATTTT
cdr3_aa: CAISERGPSNQPQHF

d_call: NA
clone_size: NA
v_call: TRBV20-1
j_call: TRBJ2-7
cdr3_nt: TGCAGTGCTAGTTGGCAGGGGTTACTCAATTTC
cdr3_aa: CSASWQGLLNF

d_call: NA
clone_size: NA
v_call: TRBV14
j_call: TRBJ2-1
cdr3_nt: TGTGCCAGCAGCCAAGATTTAGCCCCTCTAAATGAGCAGTTCTTC
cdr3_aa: CASSQDLAPLNEQFF

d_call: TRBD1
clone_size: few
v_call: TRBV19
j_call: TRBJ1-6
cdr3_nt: TGTGCCAGTAGTATCACTTGGACAGGGGAATTTAATTCACCCCTCCACTTT
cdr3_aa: CASSITWTGEFNSPLHF

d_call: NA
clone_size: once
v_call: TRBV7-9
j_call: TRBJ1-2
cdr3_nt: TGTGCCAACCAACAGGGCTATGGCTACACCTTC
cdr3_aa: CANQQGYGYTF

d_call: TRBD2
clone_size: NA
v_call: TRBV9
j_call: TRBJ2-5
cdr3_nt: TGTGCCAGCAGTCCCGGGACTAGCGAGCCTGAGTACTTC
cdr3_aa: CASSPGTSEPEYF

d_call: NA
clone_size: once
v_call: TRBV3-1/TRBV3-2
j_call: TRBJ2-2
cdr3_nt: TGTGCCAGCAGCCAAGGTCCGGGACCGAACACCGGGGAGCTGTTTTTT
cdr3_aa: CASSQGPGPNTGELFF

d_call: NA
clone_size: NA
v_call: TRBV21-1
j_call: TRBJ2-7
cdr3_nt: TGTGCCAGCAGCAAAAATCAGGGACGCTCCTACGAGCAGTACTTC
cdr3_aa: CASSKNQGRSYEQYF

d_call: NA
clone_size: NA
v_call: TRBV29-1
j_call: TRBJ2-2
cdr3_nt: TGCAGCAACCGGGTCCAATCCACCGGGGAGCTGTTTTTT
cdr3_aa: CSNRVQSTGELFF

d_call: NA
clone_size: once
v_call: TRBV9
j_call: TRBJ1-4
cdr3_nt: TGTGCCAGCAGCGTCAACTCAGGGTTGGGGGAAAAACTGTTTTTT
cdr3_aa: CASSVNSGLGEKLFF

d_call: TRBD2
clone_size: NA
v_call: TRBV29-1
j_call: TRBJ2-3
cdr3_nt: TGCAGCGTCGGACTAGCGGGGCACACAGATACGCAGTATTTT
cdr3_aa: CSVGLAGHTDTQYF

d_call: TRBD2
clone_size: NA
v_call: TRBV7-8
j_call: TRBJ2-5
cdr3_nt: TGTGCCAGCAGTTATATAGCGGGAGGAGAGACCCAGTACTTC
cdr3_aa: CASSYIAGGETQYF

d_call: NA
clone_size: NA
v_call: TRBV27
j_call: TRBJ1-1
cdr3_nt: TGTGCCAGCAGTTTCGGAAAAGGAGAAGCTTTCTTT
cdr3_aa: CASSFGKGEAFF

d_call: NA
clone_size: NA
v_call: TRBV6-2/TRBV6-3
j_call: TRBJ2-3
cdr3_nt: TGTGCCACCCGCCCCAGCGGTAGCACAGATACGCAGTATTTT
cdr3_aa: CATRPSGSTDTQYF

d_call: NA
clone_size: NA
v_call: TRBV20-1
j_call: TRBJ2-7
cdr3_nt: TGCAGTGCTAGTAGGGGTACACGCTCCTACGAGCAGTACTTC
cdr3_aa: CSASRGTRSYEQYF

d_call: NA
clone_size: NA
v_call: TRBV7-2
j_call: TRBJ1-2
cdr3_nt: TGTGCCAGCAGCTTAGAGGCCTATGGCTACACCTTC
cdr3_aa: CASSLEAYGYTF

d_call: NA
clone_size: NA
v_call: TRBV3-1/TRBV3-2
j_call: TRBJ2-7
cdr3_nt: TGTGCCAGCAGCTTTACAATGTGTGGCGGAACGAGCTCCTACGAGCAGTACTTC
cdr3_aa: CASSFTMCGGTSSYEQYF

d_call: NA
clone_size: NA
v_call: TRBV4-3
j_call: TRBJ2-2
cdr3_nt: TGCGCCAGCAGCCAAGAAACAGGAGGAGGAAACGGGGAGCTGTTTTTT
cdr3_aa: CASSQETGGGNGELFF

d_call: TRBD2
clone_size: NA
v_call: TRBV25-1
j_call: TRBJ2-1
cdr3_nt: TGTGCCAGCAGTGCACCCGGGACTAGCGTCAATGAGCAGTTCTTC
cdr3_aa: CASSAPGTSVNEQFF

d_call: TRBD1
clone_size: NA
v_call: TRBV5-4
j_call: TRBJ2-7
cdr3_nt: TGTGCCAGCAGCTTGGGACAGGGGCCCTACTACGAGCAGTACTTC
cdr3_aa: CASSLGQGPYYEQYF

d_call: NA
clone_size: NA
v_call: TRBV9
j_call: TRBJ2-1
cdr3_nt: TGTGCCAGCAGCATCGACAGTTACAAGGGTAATGAGCAGTTCTTC
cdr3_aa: CASSIDSYKGNEQFF

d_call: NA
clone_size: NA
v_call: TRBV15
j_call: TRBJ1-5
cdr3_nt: TGTGCCACCAGGGGTCTTAGCAATCAGCCCCAGCATTTT
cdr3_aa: CATRGLSNQPQHF

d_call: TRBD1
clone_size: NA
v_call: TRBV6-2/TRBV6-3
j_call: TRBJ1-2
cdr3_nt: TGTGCCAGCAGCTTGACAGGGGAGGCTGGCTACACCTTC
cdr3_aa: CASSLTGEAGYTF

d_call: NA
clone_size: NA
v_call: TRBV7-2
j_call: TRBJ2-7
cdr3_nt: TGTGCCAGCAGCGCCTCAGATTTGAGCTCCTACGAGCAGTACTTC
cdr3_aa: CASSASDLSSYEQYF

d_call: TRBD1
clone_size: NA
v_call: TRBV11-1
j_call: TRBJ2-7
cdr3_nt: TGTGCCAGCAGCTACGGGACAGGGGGTGAGTACGAGCAGTACTTC
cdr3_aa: CASSYGTGGEYEQYF

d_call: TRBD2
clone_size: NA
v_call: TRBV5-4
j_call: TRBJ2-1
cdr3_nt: TGTGCCAGCACACGTGGATCGCTAGCGGGATTTTACAATGAGCAGTTCTTC
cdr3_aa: CASTRGSLAGFYNEQFF

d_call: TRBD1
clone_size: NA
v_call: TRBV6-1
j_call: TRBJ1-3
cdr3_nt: TGTGCCAGCAGTGAGTTCCAGGGGGCTGGAAACACCATATATTTT
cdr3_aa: CASSEFQGAGNTIYF

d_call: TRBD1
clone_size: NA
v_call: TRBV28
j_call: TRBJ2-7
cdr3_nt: TGTGCCAGCAGGGGGCGGGACAGGGCACCCTACGAGCAGTACTTC
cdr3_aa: CASRGRDRAPYEQYF